This is a list of T cell receptor beta chains from one sample in a study of vaccination and CD4 T cells after COVID-19. The antigens of these receptors remain unknown. Each CDR3 protein is one row after TCRdb ran MiXCR on the PCR reads. The sample has about 15,000 distinct CDR3 sequences, less than 60% seen once; the top ten hold less than 5%. This material consisted of CD4+ T cells from blood, cultured in vitro, taken before SARS-CoV-2 vaccination. These receptor sequences come from a human donor who had recovered from COVID-19. Both conserved end residues are part of each CDR3. Each record gives: V gene, J gene, D gene, CDR3 length, clone size, CDR3 protein, CDR3 DNA. D genes are given only for firm matches. Not every row has a clone size; where given, it reads once, few, many or a size class.

v_gene: TRBV11-3; j_gene: TRBJ2-5; d_gene: -; len: 14; abundance: few; CDR3aa: CASSLVAGTETQYF; CDR3nt: TGTGCCAGCAGCTTAGTGGCAGGGACGGAGACCCAGTACTTC
v_gene: TRBV20-1; j_gene: TRBJ2-5; d_gene: TRBD2; len: 16; abundance: -; CDR3aa: CSADGTSVEDGETQYF; CDR3nt: TGCAGTGCTGACGGGACTAGCGTTGAAGACGGAGAGACCCAGTACTTC
v_gene: TRBV11-2; j_gene: TRBJ1-5; d_gene: -; len: 13; abundance: -; CDR3aa: CASSSGLRKPQHF; CDR3nt: TGTGCCAGCAGCTCTGGTCTCAGAAAGCCCCAGCATTTT
v_gene: TRBV6-2/TRBV6-3; j_gene: TRBJ2-7; d_gene: -; len: 15; abundance: -; CDR3aa: CASSYLAGSSYEQYF; CDR3nt: TGTGCCAGCAGTTACCTAGCAGGGAGCTCCTACGAGCAGTACTTC
v_gene: TRBV4-2; j_gene: TRBJ1-1; d_gene: -; len: 15; abundance: once; CDR3aa: CASRPPEGRFTEAFF; CDR3nt: TGTGCCAGCAGGCCTCCGGAGGGTCGCTTCACTGAAGCTTTCTTT
v_gene: TRBV7-9; j_gene: TRBJ2-1; d_gene: -; len: 15; abundance: -; CDR3aa: CASSLGSGKTNEQFF; CDR3nt: TGTGCCAGCAGCTTAGGTTCGGGTAAGACGAATGAGCAGTTCTTC
v_gene: TRBV10-2; j_gene: TRBJ1-5; d_gene: -; len: 16; abundance: -; CDR3aa: CASSESRNSPVGPQHF; CDR3nt: TGCGCCAGCAGTGAGTCGAGAAACTCCCCGGTGGGGCCCCAGCATTTT
v_gene: TRBV6-1; j_gene: TRBJ2-5; d_gene: -; len: 11; abundance: few; CDR3aa: CASSREATQYF; CDR3nt: TGTGCCAGCAGTCGTGAGGCGACACAGTACTTC
v_gene: TRBV19; j_gene: TRBJ1-1; d_gene: -; len: 14; abundance: -; CDR3aa: CASSPTGMNTEAFF; CDR3nt: TGTGCCAGTAGTCCCACAGGGATGAACACTGAAGCTTTCTTT
v_gene: TRBV5-1; j_gene: TRBJ2-3; d_gene: -; len: 16; abundance: -; CDR3aa: CASSLEGPPAVDTQYF; CDR3nt: TGCGCCAGCAGCTTGGAGGGACCCCCAGCGGTAGATACGCAGTATTTT
v_gene: TRBV20-1; j_gene: TRBJ1-1; d_gene: TRBD1; len: 12; abundance: -; CDR3aa: CSAYRGGTEAFF; CDR3nt: TGCAGTGCTTACAGGGGTGGCACTGAAGCTTTCTTT
v_gene: TRBV7-9; j_gene: TRBJ2-7; d_gene: -; len: 15; abundance: -; CDR3aa: CASSLTGMGSYEQYF; CDR3nt: TGTGCCAGCAGCTTAACCGGGATGGGCTCCTACGAGCAGTACTTC
v_gene: TRBV7-2; j_gene: TRBJ2-5; d_gene: -; len: 15; abundance: -; CDR3aa: CASSPPTRGGETQYF; CDR3nt: TGTGCCAGCAGCCCACCCACTAGGGGAGGAGAGACCCAGTACTTC
v_gene: TRBV10-1; j_gene: TRBJ1-1; d_gene: -; len: 15; abundance: few; CDR3aa: CASSDKEVKNTEAFF; CDR3nt: TGCGCCAGCAGTGATAAGGAGGTGAAGAACACTGAAGCTTTCTTT
v_gene: TRBV12-1; j_gene: TRBJ2-1; d_gene: -; len: 17; abundance: -; CDR3aa: CASSLHLAGGPYNEQFF; CDR3nt: TGTGCCAGCAGCCTACATCTAGCGGGGGGGCCCTACAATGAGCAGTTCTTC
v_gene: TRBV27; j_gene: TRBJ2-3; d_gene: TRBD2; len: 15; abundance: few; CDR3aa: CASSSIAGFGDTQYF; CDR3nt: TGTGCCAGCAGTTCCATAGCGGGGTTCGGAGATACGCAGTATTTT
v_gene: TRBV6-4; j_gene: TRBJ1-5; d_gene: -; len: 13; abundance: -; CDR3aa: CASASGSNQPQHF; CDR3nt: TGTGCCAGCGCCTCGGGCAGCAATCAGCCCCAGCATTTT